The 23 T cell receptor beta chains reported below all come from one sample, sequenced in a study of regulatory T cells in long-lasting Graves disease. Building of the TCR beta libraries involved iRepertoire HTBI primers and Arm-PCR of CDR3 regions. One entry per CDR3 protein, called by TCRdb with MiXCR from the multiplex PCR reads. The sample lists roughly 560,000 distinct CDR3 sequences; approximately 12% were seen once. As to time point: newly diagnosed GD, antithyroid drugs for less than 3 months. TCR sequences were obtained from RNA taken from PBMCs. The same sample was also studied in work on T cells in Graves' hyperthyroidism and ophthalmopathy.

Material: peripheral blood mononuclear cells (PBMCs), obtained at new diagnosis, from a patient treated with antithyroid drugs. Source of these receptors: a woman aged 25 to 45 with Graves disease.

This clonotype has a count of ten or more. This chain uses TRBV28 with TRBJ1-1, with D hard to call. V was shortened by 4 bases and J by 0 bases, with 3 bases between the two germline ends. The CDR3 has 12 residues. In germline, CDR1 is MDHEN, CDR2 SYDVKM. CDR3 residues: CASSWMNTEAFF. The CDR3 DNA reads TGTGCCAGCAGTTGGATGAACACTGAAGCTTTCTTT.

This clonotype was seen at least ten times. The chain combines TRBV6-5 with TRBJ2-5; 7 positions agree with TRBD1. V lost 0 bases, J lost 1 base, and 8 bases stayed unmatched. This CDR3 has 17 residues. Germline V gene sequence: CDR1 MNHEY, CDR2 SVGAGI. The CDR3 loop is CASSYSGGTATQETQYF. The CDR3 DNA sequence: TGTGCCAGCAGTTACTCGGGTGGGACAGCCACCCAAGAGACCCAGTACTTC.

This clonotype came up many times. The chain couples TRBV9 to TRBJ1-1; the D gene is possibly TRBD1 (6 bases). This CDR3 comprises 16 residues. Trimming stripped 3 bases from V and 4 bases from J, with 19 bases between. CDR1 and CDR2 from the germline V gene are SGDLS and YYNGEE. Here the CDR3 reads CASSAVLITGSTEAFF. The CDR3 DNA reads as TGTGCCAGCAGCGCCGTCTTAATTACAGGGTCCACTGAAGCTTTCTTT.

This clonotype was detected a few times. The V call is TRBV15, the J call TRBJ2-1; perhaps TRBD2 as D (5 bases). The CDR3 spans 16 residues. Germline loops: CDR1 LNHNV, CDR2 YYDKDF (reference sequence). Trimming took off 3 bases at V and 8 bases at J, with 20 bases between the two ends. CDR3 in DNA: TGTGCCACCAGCAGCCCTACTAGTTACTTCTCACATGAGCAGTTCTTC. It encodes CATSSPTSYFSHEQFF.

In its sample, this clonotype was seen many times. The chain employs TRBV27 and TRBJ2-5, with 11 bases fitting TRBD1. The V segment lost 7 bases and the J segment 4 bases; nucleotides outside the gene matches: 11. This CDR3 spans 16 amino acids. The germline V gene encodes CDR1 MNHEY and CDR2 SMNVEV (reference sequence). CDR3 sequence: CASTTSRTGGLETQYF. The CDR3 DNA is TGTGCCAGCACCACCTCCAGGACAGGGGGCTTAGAGACCCAGTACTTC.

In regard to this clonotype: Compared with germline, one end of the junction differs, possibly owing to a read error. The rearrangement joins TRBV15 to TRBJ2-3, with 7 bases matching TRBD2. CDR3 size: 17 residues. In germline, CDR1 is LNHNV, CDR2 YYDKDF (reference sequence). The CDR3: CATGRAGAGVNTDTQYF. CDR3 sequence (DNA): TGTGCCACCGGCAGAGCCGGGGCGGGAGTGAACACAGATACGCAGTATTTT.

This clonotype was recorded at least ten times. V is TRBV19 and J is TRBJ1-1; the match to TRBD1 covers 8 bases. V lost 5 bases to trimming and J lost 10 bases; unmatched junction nucleotides: 12. This CDR3 has 14 amino acids. The germline CDR1 and CDR2 sequences are LNHDA and SQIVND (reference sequence). The CDR3 reads CASSVRTGRTTAFF. In nucleotides, the CDR3 is TGTGCCAGTAGTGTTAGGACAGGGAGGACGACAGCTTTCTTT.

Worth noting for this clonotype: Given the absence of the conserved phenylalanine or tryptophan at the CDR3 end, a read error is likely. The rearrangement links TRBV20-1 to TRBJ2-4; 8 bases agree with TRBD2. The CDR3 totals 15 residues. V trimming: 7 bases; J trimming: 1 base; junction bases outside the gene matches: 9. In germline, CDR1 is DFQATT, CDR2 SNEGSKA (reference sequence). This CDR3 is CSVGSGTRAKNIQYS. The CDR3 bases are TGCAGTGTTGGTAGCGGGACAAGGGCCAAAAACATTCAGTACTCC.

This clonotype was recorded many times. The CDR3 reads CASSRPPSPHIYGYTF. The CDR3 bases are TGTGCCAGCAGTCGCCCACCTTCCCCCCACATCTATGGCTACACCTTC. The rearrangement uses TRBV28 and TRBJ1-2; D not certain. Germline CDR1 and CDR2: MDHEN and SYDVKM. Trimming took off 5 bases at V and 4 bases at J, with 20 bases between the two ends. CDR3 length: 16 residues.

Ten or more counts support this clonotype. CDR3 in DNA: TGTGCCTGGAGTGTTAGCAGAGTGAACACCGGGGAGCTGTTTTTT. Its protein product is CAWSVSRVNTGELFF. The chain links TRBV30 to TRBJ2-2, with D unclear. Germline CDR1 reads GTSNPN; CDR2 reads SVGIG (reference sequence). The V gene lost 0 bases and the J gene lost 1 base, with 9 bases spanning the gap. The CDR3 length is 15 residues. Variable domain in full (rest from reference TRBV30 and TRBJ2-2): SQTIHQWPATLVQPVGSPLSLECTVEGTSNPNLYWYRQAAGRGLQLLFYSVGIGQISSEVPQNLSASRPQDRQFILSSKKLLLSDSGFYLCAWSVSRVNTGELFFGEGSRLTVL.

There are many counts of this clonotype. V gene TRBV19 combines with J gene TRBJ1-5; tentative D call: TRBD1 (5 bases). This CDR3 region has 12 residues. V lost 5 bases and J 5 bases, leaving 7 bases between the germline ends. Per the germline V gene, CDR1 is LNHDA and CDR2 is SQIVND (reference sequence). CDR3 sequence reads: CASSGRDQPQHF. In nucleotides, the CDR3 is TGTGCCAGTAGTGGCAGGGATCAGCCCCAGCATTTT.

At least ten counts were recorded for this clonotype. V and J are TRBV20-1 and TRBJ2-1; 9 bases fit TRBD2. The germline CDR1 and CDR2 sequences are DFQATT and SNEGSKA (reference sequence). This CDR3 region has 16 residues. The trim removed 2 bases at V and 4 bases at J, leaving 9 bases unmatched. CDR3 region: CSARMLAGVAYNEQFF. The CDR3 nucleotides are TGCAGTGCTAGAATGTTAGCGGGAGTGGCTTACAATGAGCAGTTCTTC.

In this sample, this clonotype turned up a few times. The chain is built from TRBV12-3 or TRBV12-4 and TRBJ2-7; the match to TRBD1 covers 10 bases. The trim removed 6 bases at V and 2 bases at J, leaving 4 bases unmatched. CDR3 length: 14 amino acids. The CDR3: CASSPDRGTYEQYF. CDR3 bases: TGTGCCAGCAGCCCGGACAGGGGGACCTACGAGCAGTACTTC.

The chain carries TRBV6-2 or TRBV6-3 and TRBJ1-2; D remains unclear. This CDR3 is built from 12 residues. Trimming took off 0 bases at V and 7 bases at J, with 6 bases between the two ends. Germline lookup yields CDR1 MNHEY and CDR2 SVGEGT. The CDR3 loop is CASSYSGFGYTF. The DNA of the CDR3 is TGTGCCAGCAGTTACTCAGGCTTTGGCTACACCTTC.

This sequence joins TRBV4-2 and TRBJ2-1; no clear D. Germline V gene lookup returns CDR1 LGHNA and CDR2 YNFKEQ. The CDR3 runs to 16 residues. The germline V and J ends were trimmed by 5 bases and 0 bases, with 14 bases remaining between them. The CDR3 is CASSANQASSYNEQFF. The CDR3 DNA reads TGTGCCAGCAGCGCCAACCAAGCGAGCTCCTACAATGAGCAGTTCTTC.

This clonotype was counted many times. The chain couples TRBV7-2 to TRBJ2-5; D ambiguous. CDR1 is SGHTA, CDR2 FQGNSA, per germline. V lost 5 bases, J lost 5 bases, and 12 bases lay in between. The CDR3 extends over 13 amino acids. CDR3 sequence (DNA): TGTGCCAGCAGCATCCAGCGAGAGGAGACCCAGTACTTC. Encoded protein: CASSIQREETQYF. The variable domain in full, completed from reference TRBV7-2 and TRBJ2-5, reads GAGVSQSPSNKVTEKGKDVELRCDPISGHTALYWYRQSLGQGLEFLIYFQGNSAPDKSGLPSDRFSAERTGGSVSTLTIQRTQQEDSAVYLCASSIQREETQYFGPGTRLLVL.

This clonotype was detected many times. The chain carries TRBV27 and TRBJ1-1, with 10 nucleotides matching TRBD1. V lost 5 bases, J lost 6 bases, and 6 bases stayed unmatched. Germline V CDR1 and CDR2: MNHEY, SMNVEV (reference sequence). The CDR3 sequence is 14 residues long. In DNA, the CDR3 is TGTGCCAGCAGTACGACAGGGGGCGTTTCTGAAGCTTTCTTT. Protein sequence: CASSTTGGVSEAFF.

There are many counts of this clonotype. The V call is TRBV12-3 or TRBV12-4, the J call TRBJ2-4; D is uncertain. Trimming shortened V by 6 bases and J by 7 bases, and 7 bases separated the two germline ends. The CDR3 spans 11 residues. CDR3 sequence: CASSYGNIQYF. In DNA, the CDR3 is TGTGCCAGCAGCTATGGGAACATTCAGTACTTC.

This clonotype was observed at least ten times. The V gene is TRBV27, the J gene TRBJ1-1; the D is unclear. Germline assignment: CDR1 MNHEY and CDR2 SMNVEV (reference sequence). This CDR3 is 11 amino acids long. Trimming removed 2 bases from V and 10 bases from J, with 8 bases in between. The CDR3 reads CASSLGRGAFF. As DNA, the CDR3 is TGTGCCAGCAGTTTAGGTAGAGGAGCTTTCTTT.

This clonotype was seen many times. The CDR3 is CASSPSFRGEGEQYF. The CDR3 DNA reads TGTGCCAGCAGTCCCTCATTCAGGGGAGAAGGCGAGCAGTACTTC. The chain carries TRBV28 and TRBJ2-7; tentative D call: TRBD1 (6 bases). Trimming cost V 5 bases and J 6 bases, with 20 bases left between them. This CDR3 has 15 residues. CDR1 is MDHEN and CDR2 is SYDVKM in the germline V gene.

At least ten counts were recorded for this clonotype. This rearrangement joins TRBV6-2 or TRBV6-3 to TRBJ2-2; D not resolved. This CDR3 has 12 residues. Trimming left V 6 bases short and J 4 bases short, with 6 bases between. Germline V gives CDR1 MNHEY, CDR2 SVGEGT. CDR3 DNA sequence: TGTGCCAGCAGCGACCGCACCGGGGAGCTGTTTTTT. This codes for CASSDRTGELFF.

This clonotype was seen at least ten times. This chain uses TRBV13 with TRBJ2-3, with TRBD1 matching over 7 bases. Germline CDR1 is PRHDT and CDR2 is FYEKMQ (reference sequence). Trimming cost V 9 bases and J 6 bases; bases outside gene matches: 6. The CDR3 totals 12 residues. CDR3 nucleotides: TGTGCCAGTGACAGGGCAGGTGATACGCAGTATTTT. This encodes CASDRAGDTQYF. Together with reference TRBV13 and TRBJ2-3, the CDR3 gives the full variable domain: AAGVIQSPRHLIKEKRETATLKCYPIPRHDTVYWYQQGPGQDPQFLISFYEKMQSDKGSIPDRFSAQQFSDYHSELNMSSLELGDSALYFCASDRAGDTQYFGPGTRLTVL.

In this sample, this clonotype turned up many times. The chain joins TRBV4-1 to TRBJ2-3, with 11 positions matching TRBD2. The trim removed 6 bases at V and 8 bases at J, leaving 10 bases unmatched. Germline V gives CDR1 MGHRA, CDR2 YSYEKL. The CDR3 is 15 amino acids. CDR3 sequence reads: CASSGTSGLPGTQYF. CDR3 sequence (DNA): TGCGCCAGCAGTGGGACTAGCGGTCTTCCGGGTACGCAGTATTTT.